This entry features one TCR beta chain sequence. Antigen: not known. This entry is derived from a study of T cell responses to AZD1222 COVID-19 vaccine. Study-wide results and caveats: Spike-specific TCR breadth and depth both grew after two AZD1222 doses. Donors were largely white British and mainly female; clonal diversity was possibly underestimated. AZD1222 recipients seropositive at baseline numbered only five or six. Repertoires were obtained only post-peak T cell response.

Assay: immunoSEQ multiplex PCR; the TCRdb copy retains only in-frame clones and omits some. The sample lists 140,000 or so clones; more than 80% were seen once. Deletions cut 6 bases from V and 7 bases from J, with 22 bases between. The CDR3 extends over 15 amino acids. The germline gives CDR1 MNHEY, CDR2 SMNVEV (reference sequence). The rearrangement uses TRBV27 and TRBJ2-7, with D perhaps TRBD2 (6 bases). Material: peripheral blood, obtained 28 days after the second dose of the MenACWY control vaccine. The clonotype was recovered from an adult who received the MenACWY meningococcal vaccine as a control. The CDR3 loop is CASSPTRLRLGEQYF. CDR3 DNA sequence: TGTGCCAGCAGCCCGACAAGACTAAGACTAGGGGAGCAGTACTTC.